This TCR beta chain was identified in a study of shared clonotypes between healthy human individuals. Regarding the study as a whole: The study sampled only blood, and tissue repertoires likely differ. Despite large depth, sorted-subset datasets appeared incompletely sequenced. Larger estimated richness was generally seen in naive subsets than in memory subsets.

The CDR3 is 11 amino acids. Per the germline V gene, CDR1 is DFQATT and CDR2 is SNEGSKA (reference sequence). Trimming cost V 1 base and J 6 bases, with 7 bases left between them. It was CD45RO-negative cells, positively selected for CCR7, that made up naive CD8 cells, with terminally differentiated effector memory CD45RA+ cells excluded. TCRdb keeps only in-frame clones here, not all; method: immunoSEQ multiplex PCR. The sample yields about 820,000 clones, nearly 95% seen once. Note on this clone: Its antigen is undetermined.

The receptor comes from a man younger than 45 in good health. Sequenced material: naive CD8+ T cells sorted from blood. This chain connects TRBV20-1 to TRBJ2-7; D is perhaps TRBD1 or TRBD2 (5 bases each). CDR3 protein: CSARGGSEQYF. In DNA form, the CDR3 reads TGCAGTGCTAGAGGGGGGAGCGAGCAGTACTTC.